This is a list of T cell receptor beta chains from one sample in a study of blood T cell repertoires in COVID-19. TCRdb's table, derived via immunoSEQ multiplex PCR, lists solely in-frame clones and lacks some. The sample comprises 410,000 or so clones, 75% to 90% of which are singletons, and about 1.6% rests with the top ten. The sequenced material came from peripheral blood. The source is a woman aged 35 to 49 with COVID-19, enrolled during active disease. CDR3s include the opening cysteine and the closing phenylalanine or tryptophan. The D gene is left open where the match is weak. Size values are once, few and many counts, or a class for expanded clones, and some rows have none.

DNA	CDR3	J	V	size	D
TGTGCCAGCAGCTACGGACAGAGTTCTCGCTATGGCTACACCTTC	CASSYGQSSRYGYTF	TRBJ1-2	TRBV7-2	-	-
TGTGCCAGCAACCAGGGAAGCAATCAGCCCCAGCATTTT	CASNQGSNQPQHF	TRBJ1-5	TRBV12-3/TRBV12-4	-	-
TGTGCCAGCAGTAGGGACAGGGGAGTCTCCTACGAGCAGTACTTC	CASSRDRGVSYEQYF	TRBJ2-7	TRBV2	-	TRBD1
TGTGCCAGCAGCCATCGAACAGGGTATAGCAATCAGCCCCAGCATTTT	CASSHRTGYSNQPQHF	TRBJ1-5	TRBV27	-	-
TGTGCCAGTAGTATTAGCGGTGAGCAGTTCTTC	CASSISGEQFF	TRBJ2-1	TRBV19	-	-
TGTGCCAGCAGCTTTAGAAACACCGGGGAGCTGTTTTTT	CASSFRNTGELFF	TRBJ2-2	TRBV7-3	once	-
TGTGCCAGCAGTCCTGACAGGGGCCAAGCTTTCTTT	CASSPDRGQAFF	TRBJ1-1	TRBV12-3/TRBV12-4	-	TRBD1
TGTGCCAGCAGCCCCTCCGGAGGGAACACTGAAGCTTTCTTT	CASSPSGGNTEAFF	TRBJ1-1	TRBV9	once	-
TGTGCCAGCAGCCGGGGACAGGTAGGGGCCTACGAGCAGTACTTC	CASSRGQVGAYEQYF	TRBJ2-7	TRBV5-8	-	TRBD1
TGCGCCAGCAGCCAAGATGTGCCAGGCAGATTTACTGAAGCTTTCTTT	CASSQDVPGRFTEAFF	TRBJ1-1	TRBV4-3	-	-
TGTGCCAGCAGTTACAGGGACAGGGCGGAGACCCAGTACTTC	CASSYRDRAETQYF	TRBJ2-5	TRBV6-5	-	TRBD1
TGTGCCAGCAGCCTCGTGACGAGCGCCTACAATGAGCAGTTCTTC	CASSLVTSAYNEQFF	TRBJ2-1	TRBV5-6	-	-
TGTGCCAGCAGTTTAATGGCGGCGGAGACCCAGTACTTC	CASSLMAAETQYF	TRBJ2-5	TRBV27	-	-
TGTGCCAGCAGTTTGACTAGTCAGGGCACTGAAGCTTTCTTT	CASSLTSQGTEAFF	TRBJ1-1	TRBV7-3	-	-
TGTGCCAGCAGGGATTTCGCAGGTGTCTCACCCCTCCACTTT	CASRDFAGVSPLHF	TRBJ1-6	TRBV27	-	-
TGTGCCAGCAGCTTGCGAGTGGGAGTGAGCTCCTATAATTCACCCCTCCACTTT	CASSLRVGVSSYNSPLHF	TRBJ1-6	TRBV5-6	-	-
TGTGCCAGCAGTTACTCGCAGGGATCCTATAATTCACCCCTCCACTTT	CASSYSQGSYNSPLHF	TRBJ1-6	TRBV6-2/TRBV6-3	-	-
TGTGCCAGCATTCCAGCGGGAGGCCCCTACGAGCAGTACTTC	CASIPAGGPYEQYF	TRBJ2-7	TRBV6-5	once	TRBD2
TGTGCCAGCAGTTATTGGACTAGCGGGAGAAACGAGCAGTACTTC	CASSYWTSGRNEQYF	TRBJ2-7	TRBV6-8	-	TRBD2
TGCGCCAGCAGCCAAGTTCAGGGGGAAGCTTTCTTT	CASSQVQGEAFF	TRBJ1-1	TRBV4-3	-	-
TGTGCCAGCAGTTACCCGATAACGGGAGAGGGAGGTGCCAAAAACATTCAGTACTTC	CASSYPITGEGGAKNIQYF	TRBJ2-4	TRBV6-2/TRBV6-3	-	-
TGTGCCACCAGCAGAAAGTCGTTTACAGCAAATACCGGGGAGCTGTTTTTT	CATSRKSFTANTGELFF	TRBJ2-2	TRBV15	-	-
TGTGCCAGCAGTTACATGCGGGGAAACTATGGCTACACCTTC	CASSYMRGNYGYTF	TRBJ1-2	TRBV6-5	-	-
TGTGCCAGCAGTTCCAATTATCTAGCCTACAATGAGCAGTTCTTC	CASSSNYLAYNEQFF	TRBJ2-1	TRBV6-4	once	-
TGTGCCAGCAGCTTATTAGGGAGGTCCTATGGCTACACCTTC	CASSLLGRSYGYTF	TRBJ1-2	TRBV7-2	-	-
TGTGCCAGCAGTCCCAGACAGGCCAATACCTACGAGCAGTACTTC	CASSPRQANTYEQYF	TRBJ2-7	TRBV27	-	-
TGCGCCAGCAGCCAAGCAACCGGGACAGGGGGCTACGAGCAGTACTTC	CASSQATGTGGYEQYF	TRBJ2-7	TRBV4-3	many	TRBD1
TGTGCCAGCAGCCCCCAAAGGGACAGGGCGAATTCACCCCTCCACTTT	CASSPQRDRANSPLHF	TRBJ1-6	TRBV7-6	-	TRBD1
TGTGCCAGCTCACCACCGGGGGGACTTCCCTATGGCTACACCTTC	CASSPPGGLPYGYTF	TRBJ1-2	TRBV18	-	-
TGTGCCAGCAGTGGGGACAGATACTACGAGCAGTACTTC	CASSGDRYYEQYF	TRBJ2-7	TRBV12-3/TRBV12-4	-	TRBD1
TGCGCCAGCAGCCAAGATTTGAACGGGTACAATCAGCCCCAGCATTTT	CASSQDLNGYNQPQHF	TRBJ1-5	TRBV4-1	-	-
TGTGCCAGTCTTGGGGACTCTCAGAGGGAAAAACTGTTTTTT	CASLGDSQREKLFF	TRBJ1-4	TRBV28	-	-
TGTGCCAGCAGTCCGGACCCGACAGGGGGCGCCGTCCTTTTATATAATTCACCCCTCCACTTT	CASSPDPTGGAVLLYNSPLHF	TRBJ1-6	TRBV27	-	TRBD1
TGTGCCAGCAGTTACACGGACAGGATCGGCGAGCAGTACTTC	CASSYTDRIGEQYF	TRBJ2-7	TRBV6-2/TRBV6-3	-	TRBD1
TGTGCCAGCAGCGTGGGTTGGGACAGGGCCCACGAGCAGTACTTC	CASSVGWDRAHEQYF	TRBJ2-7	TRBV9	-	TRBD1
TGTGCCAGTAGAACCCTCATGACAGCGAGCAATCAGCCCCAGCATTTT	CASRTLMTASNQPQHF	TRBJ1-5	TRBV19	once	-
TGTGCCAGCAGCTTGGATATGGACTCTCCGAGCAAGTTCTTC	CASSLDMDSPSKFF	TRBJ2-1	TRBV5-6	-	-
TGTGCCAGCAGTTTAACTCCCGCCTACGAGCAGTACTTC	CASSLTPAYEQYF	TRBJ2-7	TRBV12-3/TRBV12-4	-	-
TGTGCCAGCAGTTACCCGAATGGGCGTTACTCCTACAATGAGCAGTTCTTC	CASSYPNGRYSYNEQFF	TRBJ2-1	TRBV6-2/TRBV6-3	-	-
TGTGCCTGGAGTTTACAGGGGGTTGGAAACACCATATATTTT	CAWSLQGVGNTIYF	TRBJ1-3	TRBV30	-	TRBD1